The 17 T cell receptor beta chains below were found in one sample sequenced in a study of blood T cell repertoires in COVID-19. Profiled with immunoSEQ multiplex PCR; TCRdb holds only in-frame clones, not every one. The data contain around 26,000 clones, over 75% of them singletons. Sequenced sample: peripheral blood. These receptors originate from a woman aged 70-85 years with COVID-19, enrolled during active disease.

V usage is TRBV5-1 and J usage is TRBJ2-3, with 12 positions matching TRBD2. The CDR3 runs to 16 residues. V trimming: 4 bases; J trimming: 3 bases; junction bases outside the gene matches: 6. Germline CDR1 and CDR2: SGHRS and YFSETQ. Here the CDR3 reads CASSPPSGGGTDTQYF. The CDR3 coding sequence is TGCGCCAGCAGCCCTCCTAGCGGGGGGGGGACAGATACGCAGTATTTT. Full variable domain (missing parts from reference TRBV5-1 and TRBJ2-3): KAGVTQTPRYLIKTRGQQVTLSCSPISGHRSVSWYQQTPGQGLQFLFEYFSETQRNKGNFPGRFSGRQFSNSRSEMNVSTLELGDSALYLCASSPPSGGGTDTQYFGPGTRLTVL.

The chain joins TRBV11-3 to TRBJ2-1; the D gene is possibly TRBD2 (7 bases). The CDR3 has 16 residues. Per the germline V gene, CDR1 is SGHNT and CDR2 is YENEEA. Trimming cost V 5 bases and J 5 bases, with 19 bases left between them. The CDR3 sequence is CASSKKGGREHNEQFF. The CDR3, as DNA: TGTGCCAGCAGCAAAAAAGGGGGGAGGGAACACAATGAGCAGTTCTTC.

The V call is TRBV3-1 (or the pseudogene TRBV3-2), the J call TRBJ1-2; D is uncertain. The CDR3 runs 13 residues. V was cut by 4 bases and J by 3 bases, with 9 bases left in between. Germline-derived CDR1 and CDR2 are LGHDT and YNNKEL (reference sequence). The CDR3 loop is CASSPVGHYGYTF. CDR3 DNA: TGTGCCAGCAGCCCCGTTGGGCACTATGGCTACACCTTC.

This clone was observed a single time. The chain couples TRBV11-2 to TRBJ2-3; 9 bases fit TRBD2. V lost 5 bases and J lost 6; bases outside the gene matches: 9. Germline V CDR1 and CDR2: SGHAT, FQNNGV. This CDR3 is built from 15 residues. In nucleotides, the CDR3 is TGTGCCAGCAGCACCCTAGCGGGATATCGGGATACGCAGTATTTT. Translating gives CASSTLAGYRDTQYF.

The V gene is TRBV11-2, the J gene TRBJ2-4; D not certain. The CDR3 has 13 amino acids. V shed 5 bases and J shed 7 bases, with 12 bases lying between them. Germline lookup yields CDR1 SGHAT and CDR2 FQNNGV. CDR3 in amino acids: CASSPTTENIQYF. CDR3 nucleotide sequence: TGTGCCAGCAGCCCAACCACGGAGAACATTCAGTACTTC. The variable domain in full, with the rest retrieved from reference TRBV11-2 and TRBJ2-4, is EAGVAQSPRYKIIEKRQSVAFWCNPISGHATLYWYQQILGQGPKLLIQFQNNGVVDDSQLPKDRFSAERLKGVDSTLKIQPAKLEDSAVYLCASSPTTENIQYFGAGTRLSVL.

The rearrangement links TRBV6-1 to TRBJ2-7; the match to TRBD2 covers 13 bases. Germline V lookup: CDR1 MNHNS, CDR2 SASEGT. This CDR3 spans 16 amino acids. V shed 1 base, J shed 3 bases, and the junction held 3 bases outside the gene matches. The CDR3 loop is CASSEVGTSGIYEQYV. DNA of the CDR3: TGTGCCAGCAGTGAAGTGGGGACTAGCGGGATCTACGAGCAGTACGTC.

The CDR3 DNA reads TGCGCCAGCAGCTTGGAACCGGGGAGGGATCAGCCCCAGCATTTT. Translation: CASSLEPGRDQPQHF. The chain is built from TRBV5-1 and TRBJ1-5; D ambiguous. This CDR3 comprises 15 residues. Germline V gene sequence: CDR1 SGHRS, CDR2 YFSETQ. The V and J ends lost 0 bases and 5 bases respectively, with 12 bases between them.

The CDR3 coding sequence is TGTGCCAGCAGCTTAGTCAGGGCCAATGAGCAGTTCTTC. Translation gives CASSLVRANEQFF. The chain combines TRBV11-3 with TRBJ2-1, with a tentative D call TRBD1 (5 bases). The V gene's germline CDR1 is SGHNT and CDR2 YENEEA. The CDR3 length is 13 residues. The V and J ends lost 1 base and 6 bases respectively, with 7 bases between them.

The chain is built from TRBV3-1 (or the pseudogene TRBV3-2) and TRBJ2-5; D call uncertain. This CDR3 is 13 amino acids long. V shed 3 bases and J shed 4 bases, with 9 bases lying between them. Germline V gene sequence: CDR1 LGHDT, CDR2 YNNKEL (reference sequence). CDR3 amino acids: CASSQSVRETQYF. Here the CDR3 DNA reads TGTGCCAGCAGCCAGTCCGTGCGAGAGACCCAGTACTTC.

This clone came up once. The chain combines TRBV19 with TRBJ1-2, with D tentatively TRBD1 (5 bases). CDR1 is LNHDA, CDR2 SQIVND, per germline (reference sequence). The CDR3 runs to 14 residues. Trimming removed 4 bases at V and 8 bases at J, with 17 bases between. The CDR3 nucleotides read TGTGCCAGTAGTACCGCGTCAGGGTTGAGGGGCTACACCTTC. It codes for CASSTASGLRGYTF.

The chain joins TRBV29-1 to TRBJ2-1, with a weak D call TRBD2 (6 bases). Germline CDR1 and CDR2: SQVTM and ANQGSEA. Trimming left V 6 bases short and J 0 bases short, with 12 bases between. CDR3 length: 14 residues. The CDR3 region is CSVGTFDSYNEQFF. The DNA of the CDR3 is TGCAGCGTGGGGACTTTCGACTCCTACAATGAGCAGTTCTTC.

J is TRBJ1-5 and V is TRBV15; TRBD1 aligns across 8 bases. V trimming: 3 bases; J trimming: 4 bases; junction bases outside the gene matches: 8. This CDR3 has 16 amino acids. The germline V gene has CDR1 LNHNV and CDR2 YYDKDF (reference sequence). The CDR3 region has the DNA TGTGCCACCAGCAGGGAAACAGGGGGAGGAAATCAGCCCCAGCATTTT. Residues: CATSRETGGGNQPQHF.

The rearrangement joins TRBV7-9 to TRBJ1-3, with a possible D match to TRBD1 (5 bases). V lost 6 bases and J 0 bases, leaving 18 bases between the germline ends. Looked up from germline, CDR1 is SEHNR and CDR2 is FQNEAQ (reference sequence). CDR3 length equals 17 residues. The CDR3 DNA reads as TGTGCCAGCAGACTCACAGGCGCCGCAAGCTCTGGAAACACCATATATTTT. Amino acids: CASRLTGAASSGNTIYF.

In DNA form, the CDR3 reads TGTGCCAGCAGTTTAATGGGGGCGGGGGGCAATCAGCCCCAGCATTTT. Protein sequence: CASSLMGAGGNQPQHF. The V and J genes are TRBV28 and TRBJ1-5; possible D gene TRBD1, 6 bases. The V end was cut by 2 bases, the J end by 2 bases, with 13 bases between. The CDR3 is made up of 16 amino acids. Germline V gene lookup returns CDR1 MDHEN and CDR2 SYDVKM. Drawing the rest from reference TRBV28 and TRBJ1-5, the complete variable domain is DVKVTQSSRYLVKRTGEKVFLECVQDMDHENMFWYRQDPGLGLRLIYFSYDVKMKEKGDIPEGYSVSREKKERFSLILESASTNQTSMYLCASSLMGAGGNQPQHFGDGTRLSIL.

Here the CDR3 DNA reads TGTGCCAGCAGTGGGGACAGGGGACAGCCCCAGCATTTT. This sequence encodes CASSGDRGQPQHF. The genes are TRBV6-2 or TRBV6-3 and TRBJ1-5; the match to TRBD1 covers 10 bases. CDR1 is MNHEY, CDR2 SVGEGT, per germline. The CDR3 sequence is 13 residues long. J gave up 7 bases and V 5 bases, and 2 bases lay outside the gene matches.

CDR3 nucleotide sequence: TGTGCCAGCTCACAAGGGACAGGGACCGCCTACGAGCAGTACTTC. Translation: CASSQGTGTAYEQYF. The chain combines TRBV18 with TRBJ2-7, with TRBD1 matching 9 bases. This CDR3 spans 15 amino acids. Germline-derived CDR1 and CDR2 are KGHSH and LQKENI. V was clipped by 4 bases and J by 2 bases; unmatched bases: 6.

The chain combines TRBV29-1 with TRBJ2-5; no definite D call. In germline, CDR1 is SQVTM, CDR2 ANQGSEA. Trimming pared 4 bases from V and 2 bases from J, leaving 8 bases between. There are 12 residues in the CDR3. The CDR3 DNA reads as TGCAGCGTTGGTCTCACACAAGAGACCCAGTACTTC. It specifies CSVGLTQETQYF.